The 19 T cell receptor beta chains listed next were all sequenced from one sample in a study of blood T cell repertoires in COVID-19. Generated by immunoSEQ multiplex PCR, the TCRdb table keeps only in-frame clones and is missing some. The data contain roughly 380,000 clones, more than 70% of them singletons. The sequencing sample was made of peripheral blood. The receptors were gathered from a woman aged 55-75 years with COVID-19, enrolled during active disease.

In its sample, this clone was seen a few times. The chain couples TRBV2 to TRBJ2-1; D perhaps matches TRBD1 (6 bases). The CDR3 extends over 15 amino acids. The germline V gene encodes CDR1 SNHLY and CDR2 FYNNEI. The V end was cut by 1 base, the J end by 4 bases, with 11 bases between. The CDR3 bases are TGTGCCAGCAGTGAAGGGCAGGGGCTGTACAATGAGCAGTTCTTC. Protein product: CASSEGQGLYNEQFF.

The CDR3, as DNA: TGTGCCAGCAGCCATCCTACCGGGACAGGGACTGAAGCTTTCTTT. This translates into CASSHPTGTGTEAFF. The chain uses TRBV3-1 (or the pseudogene TRBV3-2) and TRBJ1-1; 9 bases fit TRBD1. The CDR3 loop spans 15 amino acids. Germline lookup yields CDR1 LGHDT and CDR2 YNNKEL (reference sequence). Unmatched junction bases numbered 7, after V lost 3 bases and J lost 5 bases.

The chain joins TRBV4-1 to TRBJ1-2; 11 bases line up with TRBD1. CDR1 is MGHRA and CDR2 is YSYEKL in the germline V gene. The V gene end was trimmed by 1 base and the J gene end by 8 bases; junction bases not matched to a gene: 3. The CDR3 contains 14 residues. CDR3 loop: CASSQARTGGGYTF. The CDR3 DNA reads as TGCGCCAGCAGCCAAGCGCGGACAGGGGGCGGCTACACCTTC.

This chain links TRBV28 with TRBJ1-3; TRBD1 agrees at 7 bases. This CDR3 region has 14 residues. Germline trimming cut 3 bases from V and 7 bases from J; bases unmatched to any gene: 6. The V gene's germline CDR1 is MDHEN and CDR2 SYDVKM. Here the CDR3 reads CASSLGWTGNTIYF. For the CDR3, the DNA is TGTGCCAGCAGTTTGGGATGGACAGGCAACACCATATATTTT.

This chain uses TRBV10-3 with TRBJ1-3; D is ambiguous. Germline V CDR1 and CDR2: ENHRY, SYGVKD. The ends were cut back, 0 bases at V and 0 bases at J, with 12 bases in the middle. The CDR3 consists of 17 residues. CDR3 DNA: TGTGCCATCAGTGAGTCGATAGTGGTATTCTCTGGAAACACCATATATTTT. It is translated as CAISESIVVFSGNTIYF.

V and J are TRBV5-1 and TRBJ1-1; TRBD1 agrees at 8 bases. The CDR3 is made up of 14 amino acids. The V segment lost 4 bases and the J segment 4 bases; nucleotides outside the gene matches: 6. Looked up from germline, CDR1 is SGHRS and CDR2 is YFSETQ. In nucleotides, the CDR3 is TGCGCCAGCAGCCCAGGGGGCATCGGCACTGAAGCTTTCTTT. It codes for CASSPGGIGTEAFF.

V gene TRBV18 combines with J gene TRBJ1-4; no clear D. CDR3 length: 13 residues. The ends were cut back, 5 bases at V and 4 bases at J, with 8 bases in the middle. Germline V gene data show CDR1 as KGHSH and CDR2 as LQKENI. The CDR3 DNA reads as TGTGCCAGCTCAACGGGGTTTAATGAAAAACTGTTTTTT. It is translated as CASSTGFNEKLFF.

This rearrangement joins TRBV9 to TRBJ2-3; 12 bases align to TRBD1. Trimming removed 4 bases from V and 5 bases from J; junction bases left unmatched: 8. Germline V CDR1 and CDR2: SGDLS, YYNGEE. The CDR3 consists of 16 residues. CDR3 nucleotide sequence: TGTGCCAGCAGCCCCCGTGGGGACAGGGGGCTAGATACGCAGTATTTT. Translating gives CASSPRGDRGLDTQYF.

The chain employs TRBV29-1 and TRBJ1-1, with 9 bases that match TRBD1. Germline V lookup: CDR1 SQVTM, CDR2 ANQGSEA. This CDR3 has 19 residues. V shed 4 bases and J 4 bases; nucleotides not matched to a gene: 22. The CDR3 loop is CSVANPRDRDGSGGTEAFF. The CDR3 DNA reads TGCAGCGTTGCAAACCCCCGGGACAGGGACGGTTCGGGTGGCACTGAAGCTTTCTTT.

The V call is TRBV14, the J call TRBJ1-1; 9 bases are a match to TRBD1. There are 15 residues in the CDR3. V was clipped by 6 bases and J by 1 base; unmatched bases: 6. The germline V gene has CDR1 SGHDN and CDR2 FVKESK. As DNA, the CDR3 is TGTGCCAGCAGACCTACAGGGGGCCGGAACACTGAAGCTTTCTTT. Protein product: CASRPTGGRNTEAFF.

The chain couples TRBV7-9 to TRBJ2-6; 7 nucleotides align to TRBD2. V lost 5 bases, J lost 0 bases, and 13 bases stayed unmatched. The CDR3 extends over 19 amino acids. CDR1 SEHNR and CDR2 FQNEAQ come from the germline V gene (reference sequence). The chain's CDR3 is CASSPQGAGTISGANVLTF. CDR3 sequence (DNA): TGTGCCAGCAGCCCCCAAGGAGCGGGGACCATCTCTGGGGCCAACGTCCTGACTTTC.

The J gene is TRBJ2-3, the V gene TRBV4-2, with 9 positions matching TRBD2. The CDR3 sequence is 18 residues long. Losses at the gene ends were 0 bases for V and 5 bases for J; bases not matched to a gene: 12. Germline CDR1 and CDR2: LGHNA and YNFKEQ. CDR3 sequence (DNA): TGTGCCAGCAGCCAAGACGGTCAGGCGGGGGGGCTGGTAGATACGCAGTATTTT. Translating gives CASSQDGQAGGLVDTQYF.

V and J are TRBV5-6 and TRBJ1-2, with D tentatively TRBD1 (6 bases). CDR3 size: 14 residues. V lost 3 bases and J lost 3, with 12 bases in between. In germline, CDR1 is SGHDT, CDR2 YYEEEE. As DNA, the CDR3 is TGTGCCAGCAGCTCAGACAGGCTTGACTATGGCTACACCTTC. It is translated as CASSSDRLDYGYTF.

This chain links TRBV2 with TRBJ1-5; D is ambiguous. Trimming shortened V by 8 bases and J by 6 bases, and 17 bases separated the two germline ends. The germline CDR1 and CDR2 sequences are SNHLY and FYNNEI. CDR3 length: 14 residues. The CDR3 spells CASLGSEAAQPQHF. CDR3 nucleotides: TGTGCCAGCTTAGGCTCCGAAGCGGCTCAGCCCCAGCATTTT.

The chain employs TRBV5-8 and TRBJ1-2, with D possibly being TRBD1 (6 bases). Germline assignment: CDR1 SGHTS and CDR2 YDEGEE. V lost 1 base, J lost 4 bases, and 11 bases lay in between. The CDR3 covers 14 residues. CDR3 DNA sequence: TGTGCCAGCAGCTTGTTTACAGGGAGCTATGGCTACACCTTC. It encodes CASSLFTGSYGYTF.

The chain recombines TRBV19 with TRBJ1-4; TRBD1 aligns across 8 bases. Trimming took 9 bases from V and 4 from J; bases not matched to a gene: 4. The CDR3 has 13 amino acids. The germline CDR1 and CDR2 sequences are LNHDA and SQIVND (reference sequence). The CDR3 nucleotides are TGTGCCAGCGGGACAGGTGGTAATGAAAAACTGTTTTTT. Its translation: CASGTGGNEKLFF.

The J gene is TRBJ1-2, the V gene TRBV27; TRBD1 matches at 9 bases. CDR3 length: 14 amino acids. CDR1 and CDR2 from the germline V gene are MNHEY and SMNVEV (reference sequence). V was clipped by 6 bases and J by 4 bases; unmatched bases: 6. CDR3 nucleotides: TGTGCCAGCAGGCCGGACAGGGGTGTCTATGGCTACACCTTC. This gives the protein CASRPDRGVYGYTF.

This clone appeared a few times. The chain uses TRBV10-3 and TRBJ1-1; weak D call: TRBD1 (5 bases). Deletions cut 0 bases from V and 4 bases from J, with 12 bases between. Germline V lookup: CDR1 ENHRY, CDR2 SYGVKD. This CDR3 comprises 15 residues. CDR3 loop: CAISESPGLSTEAFF. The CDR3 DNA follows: TGTGCCATCAGTGAGTCCCCAGGGTTGAGCACTGAAGCTTTCTTT.

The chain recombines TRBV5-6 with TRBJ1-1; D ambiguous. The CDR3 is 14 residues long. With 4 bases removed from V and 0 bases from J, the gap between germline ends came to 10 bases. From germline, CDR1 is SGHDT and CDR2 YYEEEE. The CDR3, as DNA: TGTGCCAGCAGCCCCCACATCGTGAACACTGAAGCTTTCTTT. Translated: CASSPHIVNTEAFF.